Below are 27 T cell receptor beta chains sequenced from a single sample in a study of identical twins. In TCRdb, the 5' RACE reads were re-called with MiXCR into one record per CDR3 protein. Of under 900,000 distinct CDR3 sequences in the sample, roughly an eighth were seen once. These same data were also listed under a study on yellow fever vaccine responses in identical twins.

What was sequenced was PBMCs. The receptors originated from a woman between 18 and 30 years old in good health.

The sample holds a few counts of this clonotype. The genes are TRBV12-3 or TRBV12-4 and TRBJ2-7; 10 bases align to TRBD2. CDR3 size: 15 residues. The V segment lost 6 bases and the J segment 1 base; nucleotides outside the gene matches: 6. CDR3 amino acids: CASRSTSGPSYEQYF. The CDR3 bases are TGTGCCAGCAGGTCGACTAGCGGGCCGTCCTACGAGCAGTACTTC.

Only a few counts were recorded for this clonotype. The genes are TRBV28 and TRBJ1-2; unclear D gene. The CDR3 has 11 amino acids. Germline V CDR1 and CDR2: MDHEN, SYDVKM. V gave up 5 bases and J gave up 8 bases, with 9 bases separating them. The CDR3 sequence: CASSDRGGYTF. Written as DNA, the CDR3 is TGTGCCAGCAGTGACCGGGGAGGCTACACCTTC.

This clonotype has a handful of counts. The J gene is TRBJ1-6, the V gene TRBV7-8, with 9 bases fitting TRBD1. Germline V gene sequence: CDR1 SGHVS, CDR2 FQNEAQ. CDR3 length: 15 amino acids. V gave up 5 bases and J gave up 8 bases; unmatched junction bases: 7. The CDR3 DNA sequence: TGTGCCAGCAGCCCGGGACAGGGTAGGGATTCACCCCTCCACTTT. Translated, it gives CASSPGQGRDSPLHF.

This clonotype was seen only a few times. This rearrangement joins TRBV5-6 to TRBJ2-7; 15 positions match TRBD2. The CDR3 spans 16 residues. Losses at the gene ends were 2 bases for V and 3 bases for J; bases not matched to a gene: 3. Germline V gives CDR1 SGHDT, CDR2 YYEEEE. As DNA, the CDR3 is TGTGCCAGCAGCTTCCGGACTAGCGGGAGGGACTACGAGCAGTACTTC. It specifies CASSFRTSGRDYEQYF. The full variable domain, in which reference TRBV5-6 and TRBJ2-7 provide the parts outside the CDR3, is DAGVTQSPTHLIKTRGQQVTLRCSPKSGHDTVSWYQQALGQGPQFIFQYYEEEERQRGNFPDRFSGHQFPNYSSELNVNALLLGDSALYLCASSFRTSGRDYEQYFGPGTRLTVT.

This clonotype was found a few times. This rearrangement joins TRBV24-1 to TRBJ2-1, with 8 positions matching TRBD1. The germline gives CDR1 KGHDR, CDR2 SFDVKD. Trimming took 2 bases from V and 1 from J; bases not matched to a gene: 3. This CDR3 has 16 residues. The CDR3 spells CATSDSGQGSYNEQFF. DNA for the CDR3: TGTGCCACCAGTGATTCAGGACAGGGTTCCTACAATGAGCAGTTCTTC.

Only a few counts were recorded for this clonotype. The CDR3 DNA reads as TGCGCCAGCAGCGTTGACAGGGCGGGTGGCTACACCTTC. Protein sequence: CASSVDRAGGYTF. V gene TRBV5-1 combines with J gene TRBJ1-2; TRBD1 matches 7 bases. V trimming: 4 bases; J trimming: 7 bases; junction bases outside the gene matches: 7. CDR1 and CDR2 (germline): SGHRS, YFSETQ. The CDR3 totals 13 residues.

The rearrangement joins TRBV12-3 or TRBV12-4 to TRBJ2-7; D remains unclear. The CDR3 runs 14 residues. V was clipped by 2 bases and J by 7 bases, with 15 bases between them. The CDR3, as DNA: TGTGCCAGCAGTTTACCGGGCGACTTTAGGGAGCAGTACTTC. This gives the protein CASSLPGDFREQYF.

The chain joins TRBV13 to TRBJ2-7; D is uncertain. V was trimmed by 5 bases and J by 4 bases, leaving 15 bases between them. This CDR3 has 14 amino acids. Per germline, CDR1 PRHDT and CDR2 FYEKMQ (reference sequence). CDR3 amino acids: CASSSTGDGYEQYV. The CDR3 bases are TGTGCCAGCAGCAGCACCGGCGACGGATACGAGCAGTACGTC.

This clonotype was recorded many times. Here the CDR3 reads CASRSRVSGNTIYF. CDR3 sequence (DNA): TGTGCCAGCAGATCAAGGGTCTCTGGAAACACCATATATTTT. The V call is TRBV12-3 or TRBV12-4, the J call TRBJ1-3; D unclear. The V and J ends lost 6 bases and 0 bases respectively, with 9 bases between them. This CDR3 has 14 amino acids.

The chain carries TRBV24-1 and TRBJ2-2, with a tentative D call TRBD2 (6 bases). This CDR3 comprises 14 residues. Germline V gene data show CDR1 as KGHDR and CDR2 as SFDVKD. Trimming shortened V by 4 bases and J by 5 bases, and 10 bases separated the two germline ends. The CDR3, as DNA: TGTGCCACCAGTGACGTGGGGGGAACCGGGGAGCTGTTTTTT. Encoded protein: CATSDVGGTGELFF.

This clonotype was counted a few times. A read error may account for a junction end that differs from germline. V usage is TRBV15 and J usage is TRBJ2-4; TRBD2 matches at 7 bases. The CDR3 extends over 12 amino acids. Germline CDR1 and CDR2: LNHNV and YYDKDF (reference sequence). CDR3 DNA sequence: TGTGCCACCAGCAGCGAGCGGGGCGGGGTGGACTTC. Protein product: CATSSERGGVDF. Full variable domain (missing parts from reference TRBV15 and TRBJ2-4): DAMVIQNPRYQVTQFGKPVTLSCSQTLNHNVMYWYQQKSSQAPKLLFHYYDKDFNNEADTPDNFQSRRPNTSFCFLDIRSPGLGDTAMYLCATSSERGGVDFGAGTRLSVL.

This clonotype was found a few times. The gene calls are TRBV6-1 and TRBJ1-1, with a tentative D call TRBD1 (6 bases). Germline V gives CDR1 MNHNS, CDR2 SASEGT. CDR3 length: 18 residues. Trimming left V 3 bases short and J 0 bases short, with 20 bases between. The chain's CDR3 is CASSDDRWGLSMNTEAFF. The CDR3 DNA is TGTGCCAGCAGTGATGACAGGTGGGGACTCTCCATGAACACTGAAGCTTTCTTT.

This sequence joins TRBV19 and TRBJ1-2; no reliable D call. The CDR3 is 12 amino acids. Germline V gene lookup returns CDR1 LNHDA and CDR2 SQIVND (reference sequence). V was clipped by 4 bases and J by 8 bases, with 11 bases between them. The DNA for the CDR3 is TGTGCCAGTAGTAGTTCCACTTGGGGCTACACCTTC. Translating gives CASSSSTWGYTF.

This clonotype has just one count. The chain uses TRBV20-1 and TRBJ2-3, with TRBD2 as a possible D gene (6 bases). This CDR3 has 16 amino acids. The germline gives CDR1 DFQATT, CDR2 SNEGSKA (reference sequence). V lost 0 bases and J lost 2, with 15 bases in between. The CDR3 bases are TGCAGTGCTAGAGATACAATCCGGGACTCCACAGATACGCAGTATTTT. It yields the protein CSARDTIRDSTDTQYF.

This clonotype was detected a few times. The chain carries TRBV5-1 and TRBJ2-3; 11 bases are shared with TRBD2. CDR1 is SGHRS, CDR2 YFSETQ, per germline. The V gene end was trimmed by 4 bases and the J gene end by 6 bases; junction bases not matched to a gene: 10. The CDR3 is 16 amino acids. CDR3: CASSPPGTSGGDTQYF. As DNA, the CDR3 is TGCGCCAGCAGCCCCCCCGGGACTAGCGGAGGGGATACGCAGTATTTT.

This clonotype came up many times. The chain is built from TRBV10-2 and TRBJ2-7; 8 bases fit TRBD2. Unmatched junction bases numbered 11, after V lost 8 bases and J lost 5 bases. Germline assignment: CDR1 WSHSY and CDR2 SAAADI. This CDR3 comprises 14 residues. Here the CDR3 reads CASGPTGGGDEQYV. CDR3 DNA sequence: TGCGCCAGCGGCCCCACGGGAGGGGGTGACGAGCAGTACGTC.

Many counts were recorded for this clonotype. This sequence joins TRBV7-9 and TRBJ2-1; 11 bases line up with TRBD1. The V and J ends lost 5 bases and 7 bases, in that order; junction bases with no gene match: 13. The germline V gene has CDR1 SEHNR and CDR2 FQNEAQ (reference sequence). This CDR3 spans 17 amino acids. This CDR3 is CASSLKWGQGGKNEQFF. CDR3 in DNA: TGTGCCAGCAGCCTCAAATGGGGACAGGGGGGAAAGAATGAGCAGTTCTTC.

The sample holds a few counts of this clonotype. This chain connects TRBV5-1 to TRBJ1-5; possible D gene TRBD1, 6 bases. V lost 0 bases and J lost 5, with 12 bases in between. Germline CDR1 and CDR2: SGHRS and YFSETQ. CDR3 length: 15 amino acids. CDR3 residues: CASSLAGGADQPQHF. The CDR3, as DNA: TGCGCCAGCAGCTTGGCCGGGGGGGCGGATCAGCCCCAGCATTTT.

This clonotype was counted only a few times. The rearrangement uses TRBV7-2 and TRBJ2-5; TRBD2 matches at 7 bases. This CDR3 contains 16 residues. J lost 5 bases, V lost 7 bases, and 16 bases had no gene match. Germline-derived CDR1 and CDR2 are SGHTA and FQGNSA. The CDR3 reads CASTLRRAGEKETQYF. CDR3 in DNA: TGTGCCAGCACCCTTAGAAGGGCGGGGGAGAAGGAGACCCAGTACTTC.

The chain is built from TRBV2 and TRBJ2-1, with 7 bases aligning to TRBD1. Germline values: CDR1 SNHLY, CDR2 FYNNEI. Germline trimming cut 6 bases from V and 10 bases from J; bases unmatched to any gene: 15. CDR3 length equals 15 residues. The CDR3 is CASRWRRQGDWEQFF. The CDR3 DNA is TGTGCCAGCAGGTGGCGTCGCCAGGGGGATTGGGAGCAGTTCTTC.

There are a few counts of this clonotype. The genes are TRBV12-3 or TRBV12-4 and TRBJ2-5; D is unresolved. The germline V and J ends were trimmed by 7 bases and 5 bases, with 23 bases remaining between them. The CDR3 consists of 16 residues. CDR3 protein: CASTFIPGGNKETQYF. CDR3 nucleotides: TGTGCCAGCACCTTCATTCCGGGTGGGAACAAGGAGACCCAGTACTTC.

This clonotype was seen many times. The chain combines TRBV12-3 or TRBV12-4 with TRBJ2-2; D unclear. Deletions cut 8 bases from V and 1 base from J, with 8 bases between. The length of the CDR3 is 13 residues. The CDR3 reads CASGRLNTGELFF. CDR3 nucleotides: TGTGCCAGCGGCCGCCTGAACACCGGGGAGCTGTTTTTT.

This clonotype has only a few counts. This sequence joins TRBV10-3 and TRBJ2-3; D remains unclear. V was trimmed by 6 bases and J by 3 bases, leaving 4 bases between them. The CDR3 consists of 11 residues. Germline lookup yields CDR1 ENHRY and CDR2 SYGVKD. DNA for the CDR3: TGTGCCATCAGGAAAACAGATACGCAGTATTTT. Its translation is CAIRKTDTQYF.

DNA for the CDR3: TGTGCCATCAGTCCCGGGACAGGGCAGTTGAATGAGCAGTTCTTC. This translates into CAISPGTGQLNEQFF. The J gene is TRBJ2-1, the V gene TRBV10-3; TRBD1 matches 9 bases. CDR1 ENHRY and CDR2 SYGVKD come from the germline V gene. This CDR3 region has 15 residues. The J segment lost 7 bases and the V segment lost 5 bases, leaving 9 bases of the junction unmatched.

The chain carries TRBV6-5 and TRBJ2-3; 10 bases agree with TRBD2. The germline V gene has CDR1 MNHEY and CDR2 SVGAGI. Losses at the gene ends were 2 bases for V and 2 bases for J; bases not matched to a gene: 10. The CDR3 runs to 18 residues. The CDR3 nucleotides read TGTGCCAGCAGTTACGCCTACATAGCGGGGGGCTCCACAGATACGCAGTATTTT. This gives the protein CASSYAYIAGGSTDTQYF.

The chain joins TRBV12-3 or TRBV12-4 to TRBJ2-2; D ambiguous. Trimming took off 4 bases at V and 7 bases at J, with 7 bases between the two ends. There are 12 residues in the CDR3. Here the CDR3 DNA reads TGTGCCAGCAGTTCACCATTCGGGGAGCTGTTTTTT. Translating it yields CASSSPFGELFF.

J is TRBJ2-2 and V is TRBV7-9, with no clear D. Between the trimmed V and J ends, which lost 2 bases and 0 bases, there was a span of 10 bases. This CDR3 is 16 amino acids long. The V gene's germline CDR1 is SEHNR and CDR2 FQNEAQ (reference sequence). CDR3 in amino acids: CASSLPISANTGELFF. The CDR3 DNA is TGTGCCAGCAGCTTACCAATAAGCGCGAACACCGGGGAGCTGTTTTTT.